These T cell receptor beta chains were read from a single sample in a study of blood T cell repertoires in COVID-19. Profiling relied on immunoSEQ multiplex PCR, and the TCRdb table lists in-frame clones only, not all of them. The table has fewer than 200,000 clones, around four fifths seen once. The sequencing input was PBMCs or T cells enriched from blood (not recorded which). These receptors were collected from a woman between 45 and 65 years old in a cohort exposed to, infected with or recovered from COVID-19 (not recorded which). Both conserved end residues are part of each CDR3. Each record gives: J gene, V gene, D gene, clone size, CDR3 protein, CDR3 DNA. A D gene is named only where the DNA matches it firmly. Some rows have no size entry. The others give once, few or many, or a class for an expanded clone.

J: TRBJ1-2; V: TRBV30; D: .; size: .; CDR3: CAWSRTQGYTF; DNA: TGTGCCTGGAGTAGGACTCAGGGCTACACCTTC
J: TRBJ1-1; V: TRBV27; D: TRBD1; size: .; CDR3: CASSSMPTGGNTEAFF; DNA: TGTGCCAGCAGTTCGATGCCTACAGGGGGTAACACTGAAGCTTTCTTT
J: TRBJ2-3; V: TRBV2; D: .; size: .; CDR3: CASSETTSRTDTQYF; DNA: TGTGCCAGCAGTGAAACCACTTCCCGCACAGATACGCAGTATTTT
J: TRBJ2-7; V: TRBV15; D: TRBD1; size: .; CDR3: CATSRDPTGAEEQYF; DNA: TGTGCCACCAGCAGAGACCCTACAGGGGCGGAAGAGCAGTACTTC
J: TRBJ2-5; V: TRBV5-8; D: TRBD1; size: .; CDR3: CASSLGGQGRETQYF; DNA: TGTGCCAGCAGCTTGGGAGGACAGGGCCGTGAGACCCAGTACTTC
J: TRBJ1-1; V: TRBV20-1; D: .; size: .; CDR3: CSARGHSEAFF; DNA: TGCAGTGCTAGAGGCCACTCTGAAGCTTTCTTT
J: TRBJ1-1; V: TRBV12-3/TRBV12-4; D: .; size: .; CDR3: CASSLSGWEAFF; DNA: TGTGCCAGCAGTTTATCGGGGTGGGAAGCTTTCTTT
J: TRBJ1-2; V: TRBV4-1; D: .; size: .; CDR3: CASSQEVAGRGSYTF; DNA: TGCGCCAGCAGCCAAGAAGTCGCAGGGAGGGGGAGCTACACCTTC
J: TRBJ1-6; V: TRBV10-3; D: .; size: .; CDR3: CAISAGAESPLHF; DNA: TGTGCCATCAGTGCAGGGGCTGAGTCACCCCTCCACTTT
J: TRBJ2-5; V: TRBV12-3/TRBV12-4; D: .; size: .; CDR3: CASSLSETQYF; DNA: TGTGCCAGCAGTTTGAGTGAGACCCAGTACTTC
J: TRBJ2-1; V: TRBV29-1; D: TRBD2; size: .; CDR3: CSVKDGTSGVLDEQFF; DNA: TGCAGCGTTAAGGATGGGACTAGCGGGGTCTTAGATGAGCAGTTCTTC
J: TRBJ2-7; V: TRBV7-9; D: .; size: few; CDR3: CASTRGFTYEQYF; DNA: TGTGCCAGCACTAGGGGGTTTACCTACGAGCAGTACTTC
J: TRBJ2-5; V: TRBV20-1; D: .; size: .; CDR3: CSERSGETQYF; DNA: TGCAGTGAGAGGTCCGGAGAGACCCAGTACTTC
J: TRBJ1-3; V: TRBV5-4; D: .; size: .; CDR3: CASSLAGGNTIYF; DNA: TGTGCCAGCAGCTTGGCAGGGGGAAACACCATATATTTT
J: TRBJ1-1; V: TRBV24-1; D: .; size: .; CDR3: CATSDIMNTEAFF; DNA: TGTGCCACCAGTGACATCATGAACACTGAAGCTTTCTTT
J: TRBJ2-7; V: TRBV10-3; D: TRBD1; size: .; CDR3: CAISESKTGKDGEQYF; DNA: TGTGCCATCAGTGAGTCGAAGACAGGGAAAGACGGGGAGCAGTACTTC
J: TRBJ2-7; V: TRBV6-5; D: TRBD2; size: once; CDR3: CASRTVAGAPTEQYF; DNA: TGTGCCAGCAGGACGGTAGCGGGAGCACCCACCGAGCAGTACTTC
J: TRBJ2-3; V: TRBV18; D: TRBD1; size: once; CDR3: CASSPPKFSPLGTGVSADTQYF; DNA: TGTGCCAGCTCACCACCGAAGTTTTCTCCACTAGGGACAGGGGTTAGCGCAGATACGCAGTATTTT
J: TRBJ1-4; V: TRBV28; D: .; size: few; CDR3: CASSFSSGDATNEKLFF; DNA: TGTGCCAGCAGTTTTTCCTCAGGGGATGCAACTAATGAAAAACTGTTTTTT
J: TRBJ1-1; V: TRBV19; D: .; size: .; CDR3: CASISIEDRNTEAFF; DNA: TGTGCCAGTATTTCCATCGAGGACAGAAACACTGAAGCTTTCTTT
J: TRBJ1-1; V: TRBV29-1; D: .; size: .; CDR3: CSVGIGGNTEAFF; DNA: TGCAGCGTTGGGATTGGAGGGAACACTGAAGCTTTCTTT
J: TRBJ2-7; V: TRBV7-9; D: .; size: .; CDR3: CASSSYSPYEQYF; DNA: TGTGCCAGCAGCTCATACAGTCCCTACGAGCAGTACTTC
J: TRBJ2-7; V: TRBV4-2; D: .; size: .; CDR3: CASSLNIRGDYEQYF; DNA: TGTGCCAGCAGCCTCAACATCAGGGGGGACTACGAGCAGTACTTC
J: TRBJ1-4; V: TRBV4-1; D: TRBD1; size: once; CDR3: CASSHRTGQANEKLFF; DNA: TGCGCCAGCAGCCACCGAACGGGACAGGCTAATGAAAAACTGTTTTTT
J: TRBJ2-7; V: TRBV6-4; D: .; size: .; CDR3: CASSDSTWEEGYEQYF; DNA: TGTGCCAGCAGTGACTCGACGTGGGAGGAGGGTTACGAGCAGTACTTC
J: TRBJ2-7; V: TRBV6-5; D: .; size: .; CDR3: CATSGVSYEQYF; DNA: TGTGCCACCTCGGGAGTGTCCTACGAGCAGTACTTC
J: TRBJ2-2; V: TRBV7-9; D: TRBD2; size: .; CDR3: CASSLTSLTSGLHTGELFF; DNA: TGTGCCAGCAGCTTGACCTCCCTGACTAGCGGGTTACACACCGGGGAGCTGTTTTTT
J: TRBJ2-1; V: TRBV29-1; D: TRBD2; size: .; CDR3: CSVVGLAGDNEQFF; DNA: TGCAGCGTTGTTGGGCTAGCGGGAGATAATGAGCAGTTCTTC
J: TRBJ1-4; V: TRBV18; D: .; size: few; CDR3: CASSPFATNEKLFF; DNA: TGTGCCAGCTCACCCTTTGCAACTAATGAAAAACTGTTTTTT
J: TRBJ1-3; V: TRBV4-2; D: .; size: .; CDR3: CASSQQRSSGNTIYF; DNA: TGTGCCAGCAGCCAACAGAGGAGCTCTGGAAACACCATATATTTT
J: TRBJ1-1; V: TRBV5-4; D: TRBD1; size: .; CDR3: CASSPLDRDHPEAFF; DNA: TGTGCCAGCAGCCCATTGGACAGGGACCATCCTGAAGCTTTCTTT